What follows are 22 T cell receptor beta chains derived from one specimen sequenced in a study of OX40 agonist ivuxolimab in advanced cancers. Repertoires were generated with immunoSEQ multiplex PCR, while TCRdb's copy carries only in-frame clones and drops some. This table has nearly 80,000 clones, around 90% appearing once. The sequencing used CD4+ or CD8+ T cells sorted from blood, collected in a trial of the OX40 agonist ivuxolimab. The receptors originated from an adult with an advanced solid tumor such as melanoma, head and neck, liver or kidney cancer.

In its sample, this clone was seen once. The V gene is TRBV5-1, the J gene TRBJ1-2; 10 nucleotides line up with TRBD1. The CDR3 contains 15 residues. J was trimmed by 5 bases and V by 3 bases; bases with no gene match: 7. In germline, CDR1 is SGHRS, CDR2 YFSETQ. The CDR3 DNA reads TGCGCCAGCAGCTCTCCGGGACAGGGGCAGTATGGCTACACCTTC. Translating gives CASSSPGQGQYGYTF.

V and J are TRBV27 and TRBJ2-7; D remains unclear. The CDR3 sequence is 11 residues long. V was pared by 4 bases and J by 0 bases, with 1 base between. Germline V gene data show CDR1 as MNHEY and CDR2 as SMNVEV (reference sequence). The CDR3 sequence is CASSSSYEQYV. CDR3 bases: TGTGCCAGCAGTTCCTCCTACGAGCAGTACGTC.

The genes are TRBV10-3 and TRBJ2-1, with 10 bases identical to TRBD1. This CDR3 region has 13 residues. V lost 5 bases to trimming and J lost 6 bases; unmatched junction nucleotides: 1. CDR1 is ENHRY, CDR2 SYGVKD, per germline. The CDR3 protein is CAISWDRGNEQFF. CDR3 bases: TGTGCCATCAGTTGGGACAGGGGCAATGAGCAGTTCTTC.

The chain uses TRBV11-3 and TRBJ2-1, with unresolved D. Germline V gene sequence: CDR1 SGHNT, CDR2 YENEEA. CDR3 length: 13 residues. Trimming took 2 bases from V and 5 from J, leaving 7 bases between them. The DNA of the CDR3 is TGTGCCAGCAGCTTATCGGTTGACAATGAGCAGTTCTTC. Translating gives CASSLSVDNEQFF.

V is TRBV19 and J is TRBJ2-1; TRBD2 aligns across 12 bases. The germline CDR1 and CDR2 sequences are LNHDA and SQIVND (reference sequence). J gave up 8 bases and V 4 bases, and 6 bases lay outside the gene matches. The CDR3 covers 15 residues. The CDR3 DNA sequence: TGTGCCAGTAGTAGGCTAGCGGGGGGGCACCATGAGCAGTTCTTC. Residues: CASSRLAGGHHEQFF.

Only one count was recorded for this clone. The chain joins TRBV5-1 to TRBJ2-6; perhaps TRBD2 as D (5 bases). The CDR3 spans 14 residues. V was cut by 4 bases and J by 2 bases, with 7 bases left in between. From germline, CDR1 is SGHRS and CDR2 YFSETQ. The CDR3 sequence: CASSPEAGANVLTF. The CDR3 nucleotides read TGCGCCAGCAGCCCGGAGGCTGGGGCCAACGTCCTGACTTTC.

The J gene is TRBJ1-1, the V gene TRBV11-1; no reliable D call. V was cut by 5 bases and J by 3 bases, with 7 bases left in between. The germline V gene has CDR1 SGHAT and CDR2 FQDESV (reference sequence). The CDR3 has 12 amino acids. The chain's CDR3 is CASSTLYTEAFF. In DNA form, the CDR3 reads TGTGCCAGCAGCACGTTGTACACTGAAGCTTTCTTT.

The chain recombines TRBV19 with TRBJ2-2; unclear D gene. The CDR3 contains 14 residues. V shed 4 bases and J shed 3 bases, with 9 bases lying between them. Germline V CDR1 and CDR2: LNHDA, SQIVND (reference sequence). The CDR3 DNA sequence: TGTGCCAGTAGTAGGGGTGGTGACACCGGGGAGCTGTTTTTT. This gives the protein CASSRGGDTGELFF. Variable domain in full (rest from reference TRBV19 and TRBJ2-2): DGGITQSPKYLFRKEGQNVTLSCEQNLNHDAMYWYRQDPGQGLRLIYYSQIVNDFQKGDIAEGYSVSREKKESFPLTVTSAQKNPTAFYLCASSRGGDTGELFFGEGSRLTVL.

This chain links TRBV11-2 with TRBJ2-5; no clear D gene. The CDR3 runs to 12 residues. The germline V gene has CDR1 SGHAT and CDR2 FQNNGV. V lost 5 bases and J lost 6, with 10 bases in between. The chain's CDR3 is CASSNPDQTQYF. CDR3 in DNA: TGTGCCAGCAGCAACCCCGACCAGACCCAGTACTTC.

This chain uses TRBV7-8 with TRBJ2-3; D not certain. Per the germline V gene, CDR1 is SGHVS and CDR2 is FQNEAQ. The CDR3 sequence is 14 residues long. Trimming cost V 1 base and J 7 bases, with 12 bases left between them. The CDR3: CASSLGVWQYTQYF. The CDR3 DNA reads TGTGCCAGCAGCTTAGGGGTCTGGCAATATACGCAGTATTTT.

The rearrangement uses TRBV11-2 and TRBJ1-1, with D tentatively TRBD1 (5 bases). The CDR3 sequence is 13 residues long. The V and J ends lost 5 bases and 3 bases respectively, with 10 bases between them. CDR1 SGHAT and CDR2 FQNNGV come from the germline V gene. As DNA, the CDR3 is TGTGCCAGCAGCCTGACAGAGGACACTGAAGCTTTCTTT. Translation: CASSLTEDTEAFF.

The chain links TRBV10-3 to TRBJ1-5; maybe TRBD1 (6 bases). Germline values: CDR1 ENHRY, CDR2 SYGVKD. The CDR3 is 15 amino acids. V lost 4 bases and J lost 4, with 14 bases in between. CDR3 in amino acids: CAISVGTGANQPQHF. CDR3 DNA: TGTGCCATCAGTGTTGGCACGGGGGCGAATCAGCCCCAGCATTTT.

The rearrangement uses TRBV14 and TRBJ1-2; D is possibly TRBD1 (6 bases). The CDR3 contains 16 residues. CDR1 is SGHDN, CDR2 FVKESK, per germline. V gave up 5 bases and J gave up 4 bases, with 20 bases separating them. The CDR3, as DNA: TGTGCCAGCAGCTCTGGGGGCAGGGAGGGGAGCTATGGCTACACCTTC. It encodes CASSSGGREGSYGYTF.

Only a few counts were recorded for this clone. The V call is TRBV5-6, the J call TRBJ1-2; D remains ambiguous. Per the germline V gene, CDR1 is SGHDT and CDR2 is YYEEEE. This CDR3 contains 15 residues. The V end lost 0 bases, the J end lost 2 bases, and 11 bases lay between the germline ends. This CDR3 reads CASSLAGVGNYGYTF. CDR3 DNA sequence: TGTGCCAGCAGCTTGGCCGGGGTAGGGAACTATGGCTACACCTTC.

The chain links TRBV5-1 to TRBJ1-5, with D hard to call. CDR1 and CDR2 (germline): SGHRS, YFSETQ. V lost 0 bases and J lost 0, with 4 bases in between. The CDR3 spans 14 residues. The CDR3 nucleotides are TGCGCCAGCAGCTTGGCGGGTAGCAATCAGCCCCAGCATTTT. This encodes CASSLAGSNQPQHF.

This chain uses TRBV6-5 with TRBJ1-2, with 7 bases that match TRBD1. The V and J ends lost 10 bases and 4 bases, in that order; junction bases with no gene match: 6. Looked up from germline, CDR1 is MNHEY and CDR2 is SVGAGI. There are 12 residues in the CDR3. The DNA of the CDR3 is TGTGCCATCAAGACAGGGCTCTATGGCTACACCTTC. As protein: CAIKTGLYGYTF.

This chain uses TRBV30 with TRBJ2-7, with 8 bases fitting TRBD1. Germline assignment: CDR1 GTSNPN and CDR2 SVGIG (reference sequence). Trimming at V came to 0 bases and at J to 3 bases, leaving 10 bases not matched to a gene. This CDR3 is 16 amino acids long. The chain's CDR3 is CAWSVLGRTGIYEQYF. CDR3 coding DNA: TGTGCCTGGAGTGTACTTGGACGGACAGGGATCTACGAGCAGTACTTC.

This clone was observed a single time. Additional DNA sequences in this sample encode the identical CDR3. The genes are TRBV10-2 and TRBJ1-1; 8 bases are a match to TRBD1. CDR1 and CDR2 (germline): WSHSY, SAAADI. J gave up 6 bases and V 9 bases, and 15 bases lay outside the gene matches. The CDR3 has 15 residues. The CDR3 region is CASSSIDRGQAEAFF. The CDR3 DNA follows: TGCGCCAGTAGCAGCATAGACAGGGGTCAAGCTGAAGCTTTCTTT.

This clone was detected only once. This chain joins TRBV2 and TRBJ1-4, with D unresolved. The CDR3 covers 16 residues. The V and J ends lost 5 bases and 0 bases respectively, with 13 bases between them. CDR1 is SNHLY, CDR2 FYNNEI, per germline. CDR3 amino acids: CASSHLGFSTNEKLFF. The CDR3 DNA is TGTGCCAGCAGTCACCTTGGCTTTTCAACTAATGAAAAACTGTTTTTT.

CDR3 coding DNA: TGCGCCAGCAGCTCCTCGGGGCAAACTAATGAAAAACTGTTTTTT. It translates to CASSSSGQTNEKLFF. This chain links TRBV5-1 with TRBJ1-4; D is possibly TRBD1 (5 bases). The CDR3 consists of 15 residues. Trimming pared 3 bases from V and 1 base from J, leaving 10 bases between. The germline V gene encodes CDR1 SGHRS and CDR2 YFSETQ.

This clone was detected only once. This chain joins TRBV19 and TRBJ1-4; weak D call: TRBD1 (5 bases). V lost 6 bases and J lost 4, with 15 bases in between. The CDR3 is 15 residues long. The germline gives CDR1 LNHDA, CDR2 SQIVND (reference sequence). The CDR3 sequence: CASSRGYGGNEKLFF. CDR3 DNA sequence: TGTGCCAGTAGCAGAGGGTACGGGGGTAATGAAAAACTGTTTTTT.

The chain is built from TRBV6-1 and TRBJ1-6, with D hard to call. Per germline, CDR1 MNHNS and CDR2 SASEGT. The CDR3 totals 14 residues. Deletions cut 3 bases from V and 5 bases from J, with 8 bases between. The CDR3 here is CASSEEPDNSPLHF. CDR3 DNA: TGTGCCAGCAGTGAGGAGCCAGATAATTCACCCCTCCACTTT.